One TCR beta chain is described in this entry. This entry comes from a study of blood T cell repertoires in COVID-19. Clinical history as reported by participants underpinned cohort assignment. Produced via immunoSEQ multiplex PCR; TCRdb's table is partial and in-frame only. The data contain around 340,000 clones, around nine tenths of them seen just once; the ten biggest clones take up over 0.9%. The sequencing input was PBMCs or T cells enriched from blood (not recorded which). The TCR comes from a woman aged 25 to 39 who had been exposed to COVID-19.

As DNA, the CDR3 is TGTGCCAGCAGCTACGGACGGGGAGCTAACTATGGCTACACCTTC. Its protein product is CASSYGRGANYGYTF. V usage is TRBV11-2 and J usage is TRBJ1-2, with D hard to call. V lost 4 bases, J lost 0 bases, and 12 bases lay in between. The germline V gene encodes CDR1 SGHAT and CDR2 FQNNGV. The CDR3 runs 15 residues.